This T cell receptor beta chain was documented in a study of blood T cell repertoires in COVID-19. The ends lost 7 bases at V and 4 bases at J; junction bases unmatched: 0. Germline CDR1 SQVTM, CDR2 ANQGSEA. The CDR3 runs to 11 residues. Recruited during active infection, patients (from Seattle) were subsequently followed longitudinally. As processed by the authors: Nucleated cell counts were estimated from reference gene primer amplification. Produced via immunoSEQ multiplex PCR; TCRdb's table is partial and in-frame only. The DNA gave D and trimming, while V, J and clone size come from that table. The sample consists of over 100,000 clones, approximately 90% of them appearing once.

The origin of this receptor is a man in his fifties or sixties with COVID-19, enrolled during active disease. The specimen was peripheral blood. The chain couples TRBV29-1 to TRBJ1-1; 10 nucleotides agree with TRBD1. CDR3 loop: CSGTGGTEAFF. In DNA, the CDR3 is TGCAGCGGGACAGGGGGCACTGAAGCTTTCTTT.